These 6 T cell receptor beta chains were sequenced from one sample in a study of beta chain features in type 1 diabetes. The authors reverse transcribed all of the isolated RNA, so sequencing captured expressed TCRB transcripts. Data came from immunoSEQ multiplex PCR; TCRdb stores just in-frame clones and leaves some out. The data contain around 500,000 clones, over 10% of them singletons. Material: naive CD4+ T cells from blood. These receptors were collected from a woman between 18 and 30 years old in good health.

CDR3 sequence: CASKYTGGTDTQYF. As DNA, the CDR3 is TGTGCCAGCAAATATACAGGGGGCACAGATACGCAGTATTTT. The rearrangement joins TRBV6-1 to TRBJ2-3, with 7 bases identical to TRBD1. CDR3 length equals 14 residues. Germline V gene sequence: CDR1 MNHNS, CDR2 SASEGT. V lost 7 bases, J lost 1 base, and 5 bases stayed unmatched.

The chain combines TRBV9 with TRBJ2-7; D is undetermined. The CDR3 sequence is 15 residues long. Trimming removed 3 bases from V and 6 bases from J, with 19 bases in between. Germline lookup yields CDR1 SGDLS and CDR2 YYNGEE. CDR3 sequence reads: CASSESAWAEGEQYF. The DNA of the CDR3 is TGTGCCAGCAGCGAGTCCGCATGGGCGGAAGGCGAGCAGTACTTC.

This clone was found a few times. The V gene is TRBV28, the J gene TRBJ2-7; tentative D call: TRBD2 (6 bases). Germline CDR1 is MDHEN and CDR2 is SYDVKM. The CDR3 loop spans 16 amino acids. V dropped 2 bases and J dropped 13 bases, with 27 bases sitting between them. The CDR3 coding sequence is TGTGCCAGCAGTTTAGGCCACCCGGGGAGGTCTGGAGGGGTTTACGTC. Its translation: CASSLGHPGRSGGVYV.

The J gene is TRBJ2-3, the V gene TRBV27, with a weak D call TRBD1 (6 bases). The ends were cut back, 5 bases at V and 4 bases at J, with 16 bases in the middle. Germline lookup yields CDR1 MNHEY and CDR2 SMNVEV (reference sequence). The CDR3 spans 15 residues. CDR3: CASSLLGAQPDTQYF. The DNA for the CDR3 is TGTGCCAGCAGTCTCTTGGGGGCGCAACCAGATACGCAGTATTTT.

The chain uses TRBV10-3 and TRBJ2-7, with TRBD2 matching over 9 bases. The V gene's germline CDR1 is ENHRY and CDR2 SYGVKD. Trimming cost V 5 bases and J 5 bases; bases outside gene matches: 7. The CDR3 contains 14 residues. The CDR3: CAISLGTSPNEQYF. CDR3 sequence (DNA): TGTGCCATCAGTTTAGGGACTAGCCCCAACGAGCAGTACTTC.

The sample holds a few counts of this clone. CDR3 residues: CASSLSRGYEQYV. For the CDR3, the DNA is TGTGCCAGCAGCTTAAGTCGTGGGTACGAGCAGTACGTC. The chain recombines TRBV7-6 with TRBJ2-7; D call uncertain. The CDR3 has 13 residues. In germline, CDR1 is SGHVS, CDR2 FNYEAQ. V lost 2 bases and J lost 4, with 9 bases in between.